Listed below are T cell receptor beta chains from one sample, sequenced in a study of T-cell memory formation after mild COVID-19. TCRdb redid the calling of the 5' RACE reads with MiXCR, one entry per CDR3 protein. The top ten hold 12% of the sample, which has 450,000 to 700,000 distinct CDR3 sequences, more than 15% seen once. Sequencing was done on a sample of PBMCs or a T cell subset sorted from them (not recorded which). The receptors stem from an adult woman who had mild COVID-19 (a few samples of this study predate the infection). Cell type and time point are not known. Each CDR3 is given with its conserved first and last residue. The order of the fields is clone size, V gene, J gene, D gene, CDR3 protein. The D gene is left open where the match is weak. Rows give clone size only sometimes, using once, few, many, or a class for an expanded clone.

size: .; V: TRBV20-1; J: TRBJ1-5; D: .; CDR3: CSARSNQPQHF
size: few; V: TRBV3-1; J: TRBJ2-5; D: TRBD1; CDR3: CASSQDKGTGGRWGETQYF
size: many; V: TRBV7-8; J: TRBJ2-1; D: TRBD2; CDR3: CASSLGVDSGGSQFF
size: .; V: TRBV7-2; J: TRBJ1-2; D: TRBD1; CDR3: CASSQIRGQGSSGYTF
size: .; V: TRBV5-1; J: TRBJ1-1; D: .; CDR3: CASSTRGNTEAFF
size: few; V: TRBV5-4; J: TRBJ2-3; D: .; CDR3: CASSLVPGYTDTQYF
size: few; V: TRBV7-6; J: TRBJ2-1; D: TRBD2; CDR3: CASSSQPGLAGAYNEQFF
size: few; V: TRBV7-6; J: TRBJ2-7; D: TRBD1; CDR3: CASSMDRAYEQYF
size: .; V: TRBV10-3; J: TRBJ1-4; D: .; CDR3: CAISPEGDGGEKLFF
size: few; V: TRBV20-1; J: TRBJ2-1; D: TRBD1; CDR3: CSAREGQGAHGSYNEQFF
size: few; V: TRBV6-5; J: TRBJ2-1; D: TRBD2; CDR3: CASSYSRGVNNEQFF
size: many; V: TRBV29-1; J: TRBJ2-7; D: TRBD2; CDR3: CRGGTDCGIRSYEQYF
size: .; V: TRBV20-1; J: TRBJ2-3; D: .; CDR3: CSARGLDTQYF
size: .; V: TRBV7-9; J: TRBJ2-1; D: TRBD2; CDR3: CASSLEPLAGEEQFF
size: .; V: TRBV5-4; J: TRBJ1-2; D: .; CDR3: CASSLEGLRQGRYGYTF
size: few; V: TRBV15; J: TRBJ2-3; D: .; CDR3: CATSKKSTDTQYF
size: .; V: TRBV24-1; J: TRBJ1-1; D: .; CDR3: CATSVGNTEAFF
size: many; V: TRBV5-1; J: TRBJ2-7; D: .; CDR3: CASSLDPSYEQYF
size: .; V: TRBV18; J: TRBJ2-2; D: TRBD1; CDR3: CASSKDRATGELFF
size: few; V: TRBV4-3; J: TRBJ2-1; D: TRBD1; CDR3: CASSQDGQGIGRQFF
size: few; V: TRBV4-3; J: TRBJ2-3; D: TRBD2; CDR3: CASSQRELSDTQYF
size: .; V: TRBV20-1; J: TRBJ1-1; D: .; CDR3: CSARVGQVYTEAFF
size: few; V: TRBV20-1; J: TRBJ1-1; D: .; CDR3: CSASRPDTEAFF
size: few; V: TRBV29-1; J: TRBJ2-7; D: TRBD2; CDR3: CSVDSGTSGEQYF
size: few; V: TRBV7-2; J: TRBJ1-5; D: TRBD1; CDR3: CASSPGQGEYQPQHF
size: .; V: TRBV30; J: TRBJ1-1; D: .; CDR3: CAWVFNTEAFF
size: .; V: TRBV4-1; J: TRBJ2-7; D: TRBD1; CDR3: CASSQEQGTYEQYF
size: few; V: TRBV5-6; J: TRBJ2-4; D: TRBD2; CDR3: CASSLVGLAVEAKNIQYF
size: few; V: TRBV19; J: TRBJ1-2; D: .; CDR3: CASSIEWSRVDYGYTF
size: many; V: TRBV4-3; J: TRBJ2-1; D: TRBD1; CDR3: CASSHGQGAGNEQFF
size: few; V: TRBV4-3; J: TRBJ2-4; D: .; CDR3: CASSQDETNGGIQYF
size: .; V: TRBV7-6; J: TRBJ2-7; D: .; CDR3: CASSLSEATYEQYF
size: few; V: TRBV19; J: TRBJ1-1; D: .; CDR3: CASSISQGTMNTEAFF
size: .; V: TRBV7-6; J: TRBJ1-6; D: .; CDR3: CASSSTGGLSPLHF
size: .; V: TRBV24-1; J: TRBJ2-6; D: .; CDR3: CATSAGGHSGANVLTF
size: .; V: TRBV20-1; J: TRBJ2-1; D: TRBD2; CDR3: CSARGLAGEFNNEQFF
size: .; V: TRBV10-3; J: TRBJ1-4; D: .; CDR3: CAISEGRWDDEKLFF
size: few; V: TRBV19; J: TRBJ2-7; D: .; CDR3: CASSIDLAAPEQYF
size: many; V: TRBV4-2; J: TRBJ2-1; D: TRBD1; CDR3: CASSQAGGGLGNEQFF
size: .; V: TRBV24-1; J: TRBJ2-7; D: .; CDR3: CATSDLDANEQYF
size: .; V: TRBV7-9; J: TRBJ2-7; D: TRBD1; CDR3: CASSRTGTGSPNEQYF
size: .; V: TRBV14; J: TRBJ2-5; D: .; CDR3: CASSPKPGRQETQYF
size: .; V: TRBV2; J: TRBJ1-2; D: TRBD1; CDR3: CASNPTGSIGYTF
size: .; V: TRBV10-3; J: TRBJ2-2; D: TRBD2; CDR3: CAISETSGGASGELFF
size: few; V: TRBV20-1; J: TRBJ1-4; D: .; CDR3: CSARDRTDRTTNEKLFF
size: .; V: TRBV29-1; J: TRBJ2-2; D: .; CDR3: CSVEVGVSGELFF